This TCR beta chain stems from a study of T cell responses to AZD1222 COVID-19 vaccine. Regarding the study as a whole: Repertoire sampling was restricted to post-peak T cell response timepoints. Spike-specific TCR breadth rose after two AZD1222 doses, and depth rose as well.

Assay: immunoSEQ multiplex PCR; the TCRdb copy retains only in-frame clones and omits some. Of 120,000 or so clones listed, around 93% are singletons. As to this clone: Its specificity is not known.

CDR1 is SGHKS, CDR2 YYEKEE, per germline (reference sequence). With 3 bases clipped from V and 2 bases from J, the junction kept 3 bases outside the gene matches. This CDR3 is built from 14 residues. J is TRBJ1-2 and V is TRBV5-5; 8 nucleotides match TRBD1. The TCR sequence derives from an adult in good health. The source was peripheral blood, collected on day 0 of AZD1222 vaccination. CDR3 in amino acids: CASSYRGDNYGYTF. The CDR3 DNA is TGTGCCAGCAGCTACAGGGGGGACAACTATGGCTACACCTTC.